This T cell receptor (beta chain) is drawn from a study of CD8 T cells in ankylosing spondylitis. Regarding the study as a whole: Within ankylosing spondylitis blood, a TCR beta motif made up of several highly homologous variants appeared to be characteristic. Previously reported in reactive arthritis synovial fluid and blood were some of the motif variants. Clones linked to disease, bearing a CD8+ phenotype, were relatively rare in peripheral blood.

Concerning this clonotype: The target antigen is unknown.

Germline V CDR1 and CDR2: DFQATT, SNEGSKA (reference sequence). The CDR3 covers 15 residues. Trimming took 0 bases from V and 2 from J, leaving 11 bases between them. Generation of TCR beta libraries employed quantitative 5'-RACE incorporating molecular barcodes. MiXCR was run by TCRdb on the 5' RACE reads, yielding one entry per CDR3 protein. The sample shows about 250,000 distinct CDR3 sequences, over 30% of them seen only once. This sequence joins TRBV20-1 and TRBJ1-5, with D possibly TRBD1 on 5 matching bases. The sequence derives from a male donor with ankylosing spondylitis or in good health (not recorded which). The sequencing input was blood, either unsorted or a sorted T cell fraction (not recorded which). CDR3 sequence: CSARDGGLGNQPQHF. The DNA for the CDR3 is TGCAGTGCTAGAGATGGGGGGTTGGGCAATCAGCCCCAGCATTTT.